This record concerns one T cell receptor beta chain sequence. What it binds is not known. Being one base from a much bigger clone, this may be a read error. The entry originates in a study of response to subunit inactivated influenza vaccine. Overall study findings and caveats: Seasonal influenza vaccination, on each occasion, was suggested by the authors to recruit few new T cells.

From the RT-PCR reads, TCRdb called clonotypes with MiXCR, one entry per CDR3 protein. The top ten hold about 12% of the sample, which has under 500,000 distinct CDR3 sequences, approximately 11% seen once. Germline V gene lookup returns CDR1 SGHRS and CDR2 YFSETQ. The length of the CDR3 is 15 residues. This clonotype originated in a man between 45 and 60 years old who received an inactivated influenza vaccine. Here the sequenced sample was PBMCs from blood, taken around seven weeks after vaccination. V usage is TRBV5-1 and J usage is TRBJ2-5, with 12 bases matching TRBD2. As DNA, the CDR3 is TGCGTCAGCAGCGAAACTAGCGGGGGGATTGAGACCCAGTACTTC. This codes for CVSSETSGGIETQYF.